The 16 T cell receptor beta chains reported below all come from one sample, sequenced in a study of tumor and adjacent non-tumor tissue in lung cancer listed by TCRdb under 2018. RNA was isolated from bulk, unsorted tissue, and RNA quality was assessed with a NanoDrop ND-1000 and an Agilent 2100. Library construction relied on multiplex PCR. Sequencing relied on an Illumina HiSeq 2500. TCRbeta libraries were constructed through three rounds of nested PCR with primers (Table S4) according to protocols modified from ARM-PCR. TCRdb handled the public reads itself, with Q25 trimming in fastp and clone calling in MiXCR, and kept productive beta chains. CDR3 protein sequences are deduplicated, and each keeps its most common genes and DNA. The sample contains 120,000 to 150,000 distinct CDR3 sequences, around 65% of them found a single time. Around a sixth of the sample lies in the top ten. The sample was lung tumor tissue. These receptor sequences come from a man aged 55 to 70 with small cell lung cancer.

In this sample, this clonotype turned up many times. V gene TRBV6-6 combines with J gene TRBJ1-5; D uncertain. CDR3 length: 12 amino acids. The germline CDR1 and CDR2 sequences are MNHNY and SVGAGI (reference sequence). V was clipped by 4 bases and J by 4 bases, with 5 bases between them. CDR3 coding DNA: TGTGCCAGCAGTTCCCCGAATCAGCCCCAGCATTTT. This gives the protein CASSSPNQPQHF.

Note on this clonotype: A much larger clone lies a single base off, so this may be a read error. In DNA, the CDR3 is TGTGCCACCAGTGATTCAACCCGCGGAGGGACAGATAAGCAGTATTTT. It codes for CATSDSTRGGTDKQYF. The V call is TRBV24-1, the J call TRBJ2-3, with D perhaps TRBD1 (7 bases). CDR1 and CDR2 (germline): KGHDR, SFDVKD. CDR3 length: 16 amino acids.

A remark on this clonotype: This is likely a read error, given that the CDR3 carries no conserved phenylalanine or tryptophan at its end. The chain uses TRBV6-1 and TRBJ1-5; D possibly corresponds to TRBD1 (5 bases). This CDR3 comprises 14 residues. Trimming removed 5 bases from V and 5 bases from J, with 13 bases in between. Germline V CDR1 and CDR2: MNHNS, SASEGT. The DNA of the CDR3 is TGTGCCAGCAGTCTCGGGGACTGGGATCAGCCCCAGCATCTT. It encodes CASSLGDWDQPQHL.

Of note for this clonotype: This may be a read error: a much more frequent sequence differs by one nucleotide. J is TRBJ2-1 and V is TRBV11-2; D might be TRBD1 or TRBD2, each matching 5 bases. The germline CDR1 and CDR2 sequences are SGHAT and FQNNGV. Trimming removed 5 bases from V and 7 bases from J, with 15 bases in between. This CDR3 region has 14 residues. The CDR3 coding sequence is TGTGCCAGCAGCGATGCCGAATGGGGGAATGAGCAGTTCTTC. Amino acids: CASSDAEWGNEQFF.

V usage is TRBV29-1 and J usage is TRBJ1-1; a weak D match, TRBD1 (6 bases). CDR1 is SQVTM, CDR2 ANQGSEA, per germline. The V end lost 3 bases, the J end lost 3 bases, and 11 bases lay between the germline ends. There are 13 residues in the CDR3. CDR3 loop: CSVDGGAYTEAFF. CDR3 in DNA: TGCAGCGTTGACGGGGGGGCGTACACTGAAGCTTTCTTT.

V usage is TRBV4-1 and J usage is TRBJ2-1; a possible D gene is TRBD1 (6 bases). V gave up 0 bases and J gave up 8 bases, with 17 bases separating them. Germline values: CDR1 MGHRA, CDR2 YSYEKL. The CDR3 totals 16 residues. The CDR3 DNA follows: TGCGCCAGCAGCCAAGACTCGAATGGGGGCTGGTATGAGCAGTTCTTC. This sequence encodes CASSQDSNGGWYEQFF.

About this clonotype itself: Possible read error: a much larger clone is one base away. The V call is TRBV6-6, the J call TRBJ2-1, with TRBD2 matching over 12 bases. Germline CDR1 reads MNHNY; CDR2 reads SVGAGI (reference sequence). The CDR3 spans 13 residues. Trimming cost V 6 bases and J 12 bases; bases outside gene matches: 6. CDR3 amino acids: CASSRLAGAGQFF. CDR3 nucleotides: TGTGCCAGCAGCCGACTAGCGGGAGCGGGGCAGTTCTTC.

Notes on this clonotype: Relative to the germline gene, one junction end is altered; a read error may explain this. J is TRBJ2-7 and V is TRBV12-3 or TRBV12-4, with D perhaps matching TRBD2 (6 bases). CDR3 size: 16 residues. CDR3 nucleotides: TGTCCCAGCGGCCTTCGCGGGACCGACTGGAGCTACGAGCAGTACTTC. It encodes CPSGLRGTDWSYEQYF.

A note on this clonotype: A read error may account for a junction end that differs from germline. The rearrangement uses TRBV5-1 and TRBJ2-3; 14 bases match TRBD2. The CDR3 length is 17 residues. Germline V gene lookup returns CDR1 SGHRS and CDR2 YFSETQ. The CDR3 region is CASSGGLAGASTDMQYF. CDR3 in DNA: TGCGCCAGCAGCGGGGGACTAGCGGGGGCTAGCACAGATATGCAGTATTTT.

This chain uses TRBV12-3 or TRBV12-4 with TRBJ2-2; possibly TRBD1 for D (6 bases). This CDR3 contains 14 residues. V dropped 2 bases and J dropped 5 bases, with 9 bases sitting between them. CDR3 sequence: CASSLFQGTGELFF. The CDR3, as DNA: TGTGCCAGCAGTTTATTCCAGGGGACCGGGGAGCTGTTTTTT.

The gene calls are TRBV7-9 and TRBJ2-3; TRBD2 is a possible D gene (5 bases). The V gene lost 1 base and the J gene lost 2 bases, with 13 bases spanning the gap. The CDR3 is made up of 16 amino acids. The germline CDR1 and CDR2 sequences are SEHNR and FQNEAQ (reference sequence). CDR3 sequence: CASSLDFGLHTDTQYF. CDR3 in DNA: TGTGCCAGCAGCTTAGATTTCGGACTTCACACAGATACGCAGTATTTT.

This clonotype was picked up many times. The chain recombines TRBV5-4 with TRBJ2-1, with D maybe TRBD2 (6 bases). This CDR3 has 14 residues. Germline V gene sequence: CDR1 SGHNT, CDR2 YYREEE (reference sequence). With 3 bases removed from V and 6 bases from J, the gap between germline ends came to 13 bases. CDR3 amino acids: CASSYGGTPNEQFF. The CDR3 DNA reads TGTGCCAGCAGCTACGGAGGGACGCCCAATGAGCAGTTCTTC.

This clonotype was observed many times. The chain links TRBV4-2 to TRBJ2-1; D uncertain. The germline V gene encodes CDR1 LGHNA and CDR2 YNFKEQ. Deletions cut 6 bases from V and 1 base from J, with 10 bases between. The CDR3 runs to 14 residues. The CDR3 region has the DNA TGTGCCAGCAGTCCCGAGGATTCCTACAATGAGCAGTTCTTC. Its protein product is CASSPEDSYNEQFF.

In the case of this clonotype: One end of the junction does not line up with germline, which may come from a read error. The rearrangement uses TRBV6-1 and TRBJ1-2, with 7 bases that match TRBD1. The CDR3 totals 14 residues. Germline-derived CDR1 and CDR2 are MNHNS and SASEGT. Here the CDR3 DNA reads TGTGCCAGCCGAAGACAGGGTTCGAACTATAGCTACGCCTTC. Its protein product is CASRRQGSNYSYAF.

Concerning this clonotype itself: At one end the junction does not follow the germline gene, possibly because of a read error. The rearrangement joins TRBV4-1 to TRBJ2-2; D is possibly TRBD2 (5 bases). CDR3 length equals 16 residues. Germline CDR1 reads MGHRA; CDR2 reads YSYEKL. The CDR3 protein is CASSQVFLARPGELFF. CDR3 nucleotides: TGTGCCAGCAGCCAAGTGTTCCTAGCCCGCCCCGGGGAGCTGTTTTTT.

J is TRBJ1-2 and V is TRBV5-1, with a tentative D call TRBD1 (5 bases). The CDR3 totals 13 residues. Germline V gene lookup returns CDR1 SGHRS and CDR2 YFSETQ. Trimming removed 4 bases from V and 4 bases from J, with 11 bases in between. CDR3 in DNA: TGCGCCAGCAGCCGGGACGCGGCCTATGGCTACACCTTC. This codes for CASSRDAAYGYTF.